The clone carrying this T cell receptor (beta chain) showed up just once. Its antigen is still unknown. Germline CDR1 is SGHDT and CDR2 is YYEEEE. This CDR3 is 14 amino acids long. Trimming removed 4 bases from V and 10 bases from J, with 18 bases in between. The source of the sample is a study of shared clonotypes between healthy human individuals. Study in general: Per donor, CD8 memory used one plate, CD8 naive used two, CD4 memory used three and CD4 naive used three. Study outcomes and limitations: The small donor group covered limited genetic and exposure diversity.

In the source study's methods: Sequence data from immunoSEQ were junction-only and lacked quality scores; consequently, filtering differed. The repertoire was sequenced with immunoSEQ multiplex PCR; TCRdb's copy has only in-frame clones and lacks some. The V and J calls and the clone size are those of that table, but D and trimming were determined from the DNA. This table has over 750,000 clones, about 96% appearing once. Naive CD8 cells lacked CD45RO and underwent positive selection for CCR7, leaving out terminally differentiated effector memory CD45RA+ cells. The material sequenced was naive CD8+ T cells sorted from blood. The V call is TRBV5-6, the J call TRBJ2-1; D tentatively fits TRBD1 or TRBD2 (5 bases each). This clonotype originated in a man aged 25 to 40 in good health. The CDR3 DNA sequence: TGTGCCAGCAGCCTCCATTACGGGGCCCCCGAGCAGTTCTTC. Its translation is CASSLHYGAPEQFF.